This T cell receptor beta chain emerged from a study of memory CD4+ T cells and cytomegalovirus serostatus. The study's findings and limits: Suggested: most of the CMV-linked TCR signature lies in CD4+ memory cells. CMV serostatus prediction reached median AUC about 0.96, or 0.93 with US-trained model.

This CDR3 comprises 12 residues. V gave up 0 bases and J gave up 12 bases; unmatched junction bases: 5. The V gene's germline CDR1 is GTSNPN and CDR2 SVGIG (reference sequence). The authors' processing: Out-of-frame sequences were removed, leaving some 2 million distinct TCRbeta sequences. Profiling relied on immunoSEQ multiplex PCR, and the TCRdb table lists in-frame clones only, not all of them. V and J calls and clone size are those listed in that table; D and trimming were worked out from the DNA. The sample shows under 80,000 clones, just under 80% of them seen only once. The sort gate was single viable CD3+CD4+CD8-CD45RO+ cells for memory CD4+ T cells. Positive selection with CD4 microbeads enriched total CD4+ T cells. Note on this clone: Its target is unknown.

The TCR originated in an adult in good health and CMV-seropositive. Specimen: memory CD4+ T cells from blood. This chain connects TRBV30 to TRBJ2-1; 7 bases line up with TRBD2. The CDR3, as DNA: TGTGCCTGGAGTGTTAGCGGGCTCGCGCAGTTCTTC. The encoded protein is CAWSVSGLAQFF.